A single sample gave rise to the 27 T cell receptor beta chains below, sequenced in a study of OX40 agonist ivuxolimab in advanced cancers. The table came from immunoSEQ multiplex PCR; TCRdb's copy has only in-frame clones and leaves some out. The sample holds about 55,000 clones, about 86% seen once. The material sequenced was CD4+ or CD8+ T cells sorted from blood, taken in a trial of the OX40 agonist ivuxolimab. These TCRs come from an adult with an advanced solid tumor such as melanoma, head and neck, liver or kidney cancer.

The rearrangement uses TRBV7-9 and TRBJ1-2; 9 nucleotides line up with TRBD1. The J segment lost 8 bases and the V segment lost 6 bases, leaving 4 bases of the junction unmatched. The CDR3 runs 12 residues. Germline V lookup: CDR1 SEHNR, CDR2 FQNEAQ (reference sequence). As DNA, the CDR3 is TGTGCCAGCAGACAGGGGGCGTCCGGCTACACCTTC. Its translation is CASRQGASGYTF. The complete variable domain, with remaining parts taken from reference TRBV7-9 and TRBJ1-2, reads DTGVSQNPRHKITKRGQNVTFRCDPISEHNRLYWYRQTLGQGPEFLTYFQNEAQLEKSRLLSDRFSAERPKGSFSTLEIQRTEQGDSAMYLCASRQGASGYTFGSGTRLTVV.

This clone was picked up a small number of times. The chain links TRBV28 to TRBJ2-1; D is ambiguous. The CDR3 runs 16 residues. Trimming removed 6 bases from V and 5 bases from J, with 20 bases in between. Per germline, CDR1 MDHEN and CDR2 SYDVKM. Written as DNA, the CDR3 is TGTGCCAGCAGGCCCACCCCTAGTGATTTCCACAATGAGCAGTTCTTC. Its protein product is CASRPTPSDFHNEQFF.

The V and J genes are TRBV6-5 and TRBJ2-3; D unresolved. The V and J ends lost 2 bases and 0 bases respectively, with 12 bases between them. Germline values: CDR1 MNHEY, CDR2 SVGAGI. There are 16 residues in the CDR3. The CDR3 here is CASSYLGGASTDTQYF. CDR3 nucleotide sequence: TGTGCCAGCAGTTACCTGGGTGGTGCTAGCACAGATACGCAGTATTTT.

This chain joins TRBV5-4 and TRBJ1-2, with 7 bases matching TRBD1. The J segment lost 2 bases and the V segment lost 3 bases, leaving 10 bases of the junction unmatched. From germline, CDR1 is SGHNT and CDR2 YYREEE (reference sequence). The CDR3 length is 16 residues. The CDR3 region has the DNA TGTGCCAGCAGCTCGCATCCATCGACAGGGAACTATGGCTACACCTTC. It yields the protein CASSSHPSTGNYGYTF.

The rearrangement uses TRBV2 and TRBJ1-6, with D unresolved. The V end was cut by 8 bases, the J end by 7 bases, with 18 bases between. Germline CDR1 SNHLY, CDR2 FYNNEI. CDR3 length: 15 residues. Here the CDR3 DNA reads TGTGCCAGCGGCCACGGACTTGAAGCGAATTCACCCCTCCACTTT. The encoded protein is CASGHGLEANSPLHF.

The genes are TRBV4-3 and TRBJ2-2, with D hard to call. Germline V gives CDR1 LGHNA, CDR2 YSLEER. Trimming stripped 1 base from V and 8 bases from J, with 8 bases between. The CDR3 contains 13 residues. CDR3 in amino acids: CASSQVRAGELFF. CDR3 coding DNA: TGCGCCAGCAGCCAAGTACGGGCAGGGGAGCTGTTTTTT.

The chain has TRBV7-2 and TRBJ1-2; 11 nucleotides agree with TRBD1. The CDR3 has 15 amino acids. V was clipped by 4 bases and J by 4 bases; unmatched bases: 5. The germline V gene encodes CDR1 SGHTA and CDR2 FQGNSA. The CDR3 DNA reads as TGTGCCAGCAGCTGGTCCGGACAGGGGGCCTATGGCTACACCTTC. The encoded protein is CASSWSGQGAYGYTF.

The chain carries TRBV6-5 and TRBJ1-2; no clear D gene. V was pared by 6 bases and J by 0 bases, with 11 bases between. CDR3 length: 14 amino acids. The germline gives CDR1 MNHEY, CDR2 SVGAGI. CDR3 protein: CASSPYSANYGYTF. In nucleotides, the CDR3 is TGTGCCAGCAGCCCGTATAGTGCTAACTATGGCTACACCTTC.

This chain links TRBV29-1 with TRBJ2-2; D is possibly TRBD1 or TRBD2 (5 bases each). V dropped 6 bases and J dropped 1 base, with 9 bases sitting between them. This CDR3 comprises 13 residues. Germline values: CDR1 SQVTM, CDR2 ANQGSEA. The CDR3 DNA sequence: TGCAGCGTCGGGACGCAGAACACCGGGGAGCTGTTTTTT. This encodes CSVGTQNTGELFF.

CDR3 loop: CASSLVESYEQYF. In DNA form, the CDR3 reads TGTGCCAGCAGCTTAGTTGAGAGCTACGAGCAGTACTTC. This chain joins TRBV7-9 and TRBJ2-7; D gene ambiguous. V gave up 1 base and J gave up 3 bases, with 7 bases separating them. This CDR3 spans 13 amino acids. Germline CDR1 reads SEHNR; CDR2 reads FQNEAQ (reference sequence). Drawing the rest from reference TRBV7-9 and TRBJ2-7, the complete variable domain is DTGVSQNPRHKITKRGQNVTFRCDPISEHNRLYWYRQTLGQGPEFLTYFQNEAQLEKSRLLSDRFSAERPKGSFSTLEIQRTEQGDSAMYLCASSLVESYEQYFGPGTRLTVT.

The V call is TRBV11-3, the J call TRBJ2-3, with 10 positions matching TRBD1. In germline, CDR1 is SGHNT, CDR2 YENEEA. This CDR3 spans 15 amino acids. Trimming took 4 bases from V and 5 from J; bases not matched to a gene: 6. This CDR3 is CASSSWTGGQDTQYF. CDR3 sequence (DNA): TGTGCCAGCAGCTCCTGGACAGGGGGACAAGATACGCAGTATTTT.

The chain has TRBV6-5 and TRBJ1-3, with a tentative D call TRBD1 (5 bases). Germline CDR1 MNHEY, CDR2 SVGAGI. Trimming took off 6 bases at V and 4 bases at J, with 16 bases between the two ends. This CDR3 is built from 15 residues. CDR3 coding DNA: TGTGCCAGCAGCCCAGGGACGGAGACGGGAAACACCATATATTTT. As protein: CASSPGTETGNTIYF.

The chain joins TRBV27 to TRBJ2-1, with D uncertain. Germline V CDR1 and CDR2: MNHEY, SMNVEV (reference sequence). This CDR3 is 15 amino acids long. Trimming left V 2 bases short and J 0 bases short, with 8 bases between. For the CDR3, the DNA is TGTGCCAGCAGTTTAAGCCCAGCCTCCTACAATGAGCAGTTCTTC. Translated: CASSLSPASYNEQFF.

The chain is built from TRBV19 and TRBJ2-5, with D possibly matching TRBD1 (6 bases). Germline V gene data show CDR1 as LNHDA and CDR2 as SQIVND (reference sequence). CDR3 length: 17 amino acids. The ends were cut back, 6 bases at V and 5 bases at J, with 25 bases in the middle. CDR3 sequence: CASSSLPLDRSRETQYF. The CDR3, as DNA: TGTGCCAGTAGCTCGCTGCCTTTAGACAGGAGTAGGGAGACCCAGTACTTC.

V and J are TRBV7-9 and TRBJ2-1, with 10 bases matching TRBD1. CDR3 size: 16 residues. Germline V lookup: CDR1 SEHNR, CDR2 FQNEAQ (reference sequence). With V trimmed by 5 bases and J by 1 base, 5 bases remained unmatched. CDR3 in DNA: TGTGCCAGCAGCCCGACAGGGGGCGCGTCCTACAATGAGCAGTTCTTC. Protein: CASSPTGGASYNEQFF.

A single count supports this clone. V gene TRBV5-6 combines with J gene TRBJ2-3; perhaps TRBD1 as D (5 bases). The CDR3 length is 12 residues. The germline CDR1 and CDR2 sequences are SGHDT and YYEEEE. The V gene lost 4 bases and the J gene lost 10 bases, with 13 bases spanning the gap. The CDR3 sequence is CASSLAQVPQYF. CDR3 nucleotide sequence: TGTGCCAGCAGCCTGGCACAGGTCCCGCAGTATTTT.

The rearrangement links TRBV7-6 to TRBJ1-5; D gene uncertain. The V gene lost 2 bases and the J gene lost 2 bases, with 7 bases spanning the gap. The CDR3 is 14 residues long. The germline V gene encodes CDR1 SGHVS and CDR2 FNYEAQ. CDR3 residues: CASSLLQGNQPQHF. Here the CDR3 DNA reads TGTGCCAGCAGCTTACTCCAGGGCAATCAGCCCCAGCATTTT.

The chain couples TRBV27 to TRBJ2-3, with D possibly being TRBD2 (7 bases). Trimming cost V 4 bases and J 1 base, with 21 bases left between them. This CDR3 contains 18 residues. The germline V gene has CDR1 MNHEY and CDR2 SMNVEV (reference sequence). The DNA for the CDR3 is TGTGCCAGCAGTTGCAGTGGGGGGGCCGGAGAGTGCACAGATACGCAGTATTTT. Translated, it gives CASSCSGGAGECTDTQYF.

The count of this clone is one. V is TRBV7-9 and J is TRBJ2-2; D is possibly TRBD2 (6 bases). The CDR3 is 14 amino acids. Germline CDR1 SEHNR, CDR2 FQNEAQ (reference sequence). Trimming removed 9 bases at V and 5 bases at J, with 16 bases between. The CDR3 DNA is TGTGCCAGGATCGGGGAGGACGATACCGGGGAGCTGTTTTTT. It encodes CARIGEDDTGELFF.

The chain recombines TRBV28 with TRBJ1-5; possibly TRBD1 for D (6 bases). This CDR3 comprises 17 residues. CDR1 is MDHEN and CDR2 is SYDVKM in the germline V gene. V shed 5 bases and J shed 1 base, with 18 bases lying between them. The CDR3 region is CASSGHREIESNQPQHF. CDR3 DNA sequence: TGTGCCAGCAGTGGCCACAGGGAGATTGAAAGCAATCAGCCCCAGCATTTT.

The chain employs TRBV19 and TRBJ2-7, with TRBD1 identical over 10 bases. Unmatched junction bases numbered 14, after V lost 3 bases and J lost 9 bases. CDR1 and CDR2 (germline): LNHDA, SQIVND (reference sequence). The CDR3 has 16 residues. CDR3 nucleotide sequence: TGTGCCAGTAGTATTGAACCGGGACAGGGGATTTTCGGGCAGTACTTC. Its translation: CASSIEPGQGIFGQYF.

The chain links TRBV19 to TRBJ1-5, with D perhaps TRBD1 (5 bases). V gave up 1 base and J gave up 0 bases, with 10 bases separating them. Germline V gene lookup returns CDR1 LNHDA and CDR2 SQIVND (reference sequence). The CDR3 runs 16 residues. CDR3 DNA: TGTGCCAGTAGTATAGTGGCAGGGATTAGCAATCAGCCCCAGCATTTT. Its protein product is CASSIVAGISNQPQHF.

This clone was detected a few times. Other DNA sequences in this specimen translate into the identical CDR3. Here the CDR3 reads CASSLADNTEAFF. As DNA, the CDR3 is TGTGCCAGCAGCCTCGCGGATAACACTGAAGCTTTCTTT. The chain links TRBV5-8 to TRBJ1-1; D call uncertain. The CDR3 spans 13 residues. CDR1 is SGHTS, CDR2 YDEGEE, per germline. The V and J ends lost 4 bases and 2 bases respectively, with 9 bases between them.

This chain connects TRBV7-9 to TRBJ1-4, with 7 bases fitting TRBD1. V lost 6 bases, J lost 3 bases, and 13 bases stayed unmatched. The germline CDR1 and CDR2 sequences are SEHNR and FQNEAQ (reference sequence). This CDR3 is 17 amino acids long. In DNA form, the CDR3 reads TGTGCCAGCAGACCAGGCGGTAGGGGGCTGTCTAATGAAAAACTGTTTTTT. Translating gives CASRPGGRGLSNEKLFF.

This chain links TRBV6-6 with TRBJ1-1; 9 nucleotides line up with TRBD1. With 1 base clipped from V and 8 bases from J, the junction kept 8 bases outside the gene matches. Germline values: CDR1 MNHNY, CDR2 SVGAGI (reference sequence). The length of the CDR3 is 15 residues. Written as DNA, the CDR3 is TGTGCCAGCAGTTACTTTCAACAGGGGGCAGAAGAAGCTTTCTTT. Residues: CASSYFQQGAEEAFF.

The chain recombines TRBV28 with TRBJ1-2, with D unresolved. The CDR3 is made up of 13 amino acids. Looked up from germline, CDR1 is MDHEN and CDR2 is SYDVKM. The germline V and J ends were trimmed by 4 bases and 4 bases, with 10 bases remaining between them. DNA for the CDR3: TGTGCCAGCAGTTCCCCCCGCGGCTATGGCTACACCTTC. Its protein product is CASSSPRGYGYTF.

The CDR3 nucleotides are TGCGCCAGCAGCCAATTCCTAAGCACATTTGGCTACACCTTC. It specifies CASSQFLSTFGYTF. The chain couples TRBV4-1 to TRBJ1-2; unclear D gene. Trimming pared 2 bases from V and 7 bases from J, leaving 14 bases between. The CDR3 extends over 14 amino acids. CDR1 and CDR2 (germline): MGHRA, YSYEKL.